These 13 T cell receptor beta chains were all obtained from the same sample, sequenced in a study of CD8 T cells in ankylosing spondylitis. Each CDR3 protein gets one entry after TCRdb re-called the 5' RACE reads with MiXCR. The sample contains roughly 240,000 distinct CDR3 sequences, 7.5% to 9.5% of which appear only once. The sample consisted of blood, either unsorted or a sorted T cell fraction (not recorded which). Source of these receptors: a female donor with ankylosing spondylitis or in good health (not recorded which).

This clonotype was observed many times. The V call is TRBV29-1, the J call TRBJ1-4; perhaps TRBD1 as D (5 bases). The V and J ends lost 0 bases and 7 bases respectively, with 6 bases between them. This CDR3 comprises 12 residues. Per germline, CDR1 SQVTM and CDR2 ANQGSEA. CDR3 loop: CSVEDQGEKLFF. The CDR3 coding sequence is TGCAGCGTTGAAGATCAGGGTGAAAAACTGTTTTTT.

This clonotype was detected a few times. The chain uses TRBV6-5 and TRBJ1-2; D possibly corresponds to TRBD1 (5 bases). V was pared by 8 bases and J by 8 bases, with 15 bases between. CDR3 length: 12 residues. Looked up from germline, CDR1 is MNHEY and CDR2 is SVGAGI. The CDR3 region has the DNA TGTGCCAGCGAGGGACCAAAGGGGGGCTACACCTTC. This encodes CASEGPKGGYTF.

This clonotype was recorded many times. This chain connects TRBV3-1 to TRBJ2-3, with D maybe TRBD1 (5 bases). Germline values: CDR1 LGHDT, CDR2 YNNKEL (reference sequence). The ends were cut back, 8 bases at V and 2 bases at J, with 14 bases in the middle. The CDR3 length is 14 residues. In nucleotides, the CDR3 is TGTGCCAGCGCTGGGGCTGGCTACACAGATACGCAGTATTTT. This translates into CASAGAGYTDTQYF.

There are a few counts of this clonotype. The chain uses TRBV4-3 and TRBJ2-3, with TRBD2 identical over 7 bases. This CDR3 is built from 18 residues. The ends lost 1 base at V and 0 bases at J; junction bases unmatched: 10. Germline CDR1 reads LGHNA; CDR2 reads YSLEER. CDR3: CASSQVPRAGSSTDTQYF. CDR3 DNA: TGCGCCAGCAGCCAAGTCCCTCGAGCGGGATCTAGCACAGATACGCAGTATTTT.

The sample holds many counts of this clonotype. The chain couples TRBV12-3 or TRBV12-4 to TRBJ2-1; D is possibly TRBD1 or TRBD2 (5 bases each). The CDR3 has 14 residues. Trimming stripped 4 bases from V and 6 bases from J, with 13 bases between. The CDR3 nucleotides are TGTGCCAGCAGTTCCGGGGACGTCCCCAATGAGCAGTTCTTC. Protein sequence: CASSSGDVPNEQFF.

This clonotype has a count of ten or more. This chain links TRBV20-1 with TRBJ1-5; the match to TRBD1 covers 10 bases. The V gene's germline CDR1 is DFQATT and CDR2 SNEGSKA (reference sequence). V lost 3 bases, J lost 6 bases, and 11 bases stayed unmatched. The CDR3 spans 16 residues. Written as DNA, the CDR3 is TGCAGTGCTAGTGCCGGGACAGGGGCTGGGGGTCAGCCCCAGCATTTT. Protein: CSASAGTGAGGQPQHF.

This clonotype appeared many times. The junction differs from germline at one of its ends, possibly a read error. V usage is TRBV10-3 and J usage is TRBJ2-2; D is unclear. Germline-derived CDR1 and CDR2 are ENHRY and SYGVKD. CDR3 length: 13 residues. CDR3 DNA sequence: TGTGCCATCAGTGAGACGAAGACCGGGGAGCTGTTTTTT. Residues: CAISETKTGELFF.

Points on this clonotype: A read error is possible here, since a much larger clone lies one base away. This chain links TRBV6-1 with TRBJ2-1; D is unclear. Germline CDR1 MNHNS, CDR2 SASEGT. The CDR3 loop spans 15 amino acids. CDR3 in amino acids: CASSEEGGVNNERFF. CDR3 bases: TGTGCCAGCAGTGAAGAGGGTGGCGTCAACAATGAGCGGTTCTTC.

In its sample, this clonotype was seen many times. The gene calls are TRBV12-3 or TRBV12-4 and TRBJ2-3; 9 bases match TRBD2. V shed 3 bases and J 1 base; nucleotides not matched to a gene: 5. This CDR3 comprises 16 residues. The CDR3 bases are TGTGCCAGCAGTTTGGGACTAGCTCTACGCACAGATACGCAGTATTTT. Its protein product is CASSLGLALRTDTQYF.

The V call is TRBV7-9, the J call TRBJ1-1; D remains unclear. The CDR3 runs to 13 residues. Germline assignment: CDR1 SEHNR and CDR2 FQNEAQ (reference sequence). Trimming removed 6 bases at V and 1 base at J, with 9 bases between. The DNA of the CDR3 is TGTGCCAGCAGTTACACAGAGAACACTGAAGCTTTCTTT. Protein: CASSYTENTEAFF.

With regard to this clonotype: Compared with germline, one end of the junction differs, possibly owing to a read error. The chain employs TRBV4-3 and TRBJ2-7; unclear D gene. Germline V lookup: CDR1 LGHNA, CDR2 YSLEER. The CDR3 has 14 residues. CDR3 region: CASSQEPGTCEQYF. In nucleotides, the CDR3 is TGCGCCAGCAGTCAAGAACCAGGTACCTGCGAGCAGTACTTC.

This clonotype has at least ten counts. In DNA form, the CDR3 reads TGTGCCAGCAGCCGCCTCGGTGGCAATGAGCAGTTCTTC. Translation: CASSRLGGNEQFF. V is TRBV6-2 or TRBV6-3 and J is TRBJ2-1; no reliable D call. Germline V CDR1 and CDR2: MNHEY, SVGEGT. V was pared by 6 bases and J by 6 bases, with 12 bases between. The CDR3 length is 13 residues.

This clonotype came up many times. This sequence joins TRBV29-1 and TRBJ1-2; TRBD1 matches 8 bases. The germline V gene has CDR1 SQVTM and CDR2 ANQGSEA. V shed 6 bases, J shed 6 bases, and the junction held 6 bases outside the gene matches. The CDR3 has 12 amino acids. Written as DNA, the CDR3 is TGCAGCGTCAACAGGGGGGGAGATGGCTACACCTTC. Its protein product is CSVNRGGDGYTF.